Presented here are 4 T cell receptor beta chains from one specimen sequenced in a study of blood T cells in healthy people across ages. A second PCR of roughly 7 to 11 cycles used a sample-barcoded 5' primer and a J-beta primer mix. MiXCR was run by TCRdb on the 5' RACE reads, yielding one entry per CDR3 protein. The data hold nearly 800,000 distinct CDR3 sequences, with just under 25% observed a single time. The same data also went into a second study, on T cells of mothers and their children.

Input material: blood. These receptor sequences come from a boy between 10 and 17 years old in good health.

The chain joins TRBV28 to TRBJ2-4, with D hard to call. V was clipped by 1 base and J by 0 bases, with 19 bases between them. Germline V gene sequence: CDR1 MDHEN, CDR2 SYDVKM. This CDR3 comprises 19 residues. CDR3 sequence (DNA): TGTGCCAGCAGTTTATCTTTTCGGTCTCAGAGGCTAGCCAAAAACATTCAGTACTTC. Its protein is CASSLSFRSQRLAKNIQYF.

This chain links TRBV29-1 with TRBJ2-4; no clear D gene. The germline CDR1 and CDR2 sequences are SQVTM and ANQGSEA. V dropped 2 bases and J dropped 6 bases, with 11 bases sitting between them. This CDR3 is 13 amino acids long. The CDR3: CSVEQENSNIQYF. CDR3 bases: TGCAGCGTTGAACAGGAGAACTCAAACATTCAGTACTTC.

This clonotype turned up a few times. The chain uses TRBV12-3 or TRBV12-4 and TRBJ1-2; D remains unclear. This CDR3 contains 13 residues. V was cut by 8 bases and J by 2 bases, with 12 bases left in between. Here the CDR3 DNA reads TGTGCCAGCCGACTGGACTGGAACTATGGCTACACCTTC. Translating gives CASRLDWNYGYTF.

This clonotype was seen more than once but under ten times. The J gene is TRBJ1-6, the V gene TRBV5-1, with 8 bases fitting TRBD1. V was pared by 0 bases and J by 5 bases, with 4 bases of the junction left unmatched. The germline CDR1 and CDR2 sequences are SGHRS and YFSETQ. The CDR3 is 16 amino acids. The CDR3 nucleotides are TGCGCCAGCAGCTTGGCCGGGACAGGCGATAATTCACCCCTCCACTTT. It codes for CASSLAGTGDNSPLHF.